The 25 T cell receptor beta chains reported below all come from one sample, sequenced in a study of stem cell transplantation in POMP-related autoinflammatory disease. Study-wide results and limits: In patients with PRAID, every analyzed T-cell subset tended to show lower diversity and higher clonality. Fewer unique TRB V-J gene pairings were identified in patients with PRAID.

The data were produced by immunoSEQ multiplex PCR, yet TCRdb's version contains in-frame clones alone and is incomplete. The table includes thousands of clones, 80% to 95% detected once. No antigen has been identified for these receptors. The sample was CD8+ T cells from PBMCs, taken before stem cell transplantation. The source is a human donor with POMP-related autoinflammation and immune dysregulation (PRAID).

V gene TRBV11-2 combines with J gene TRBJ2-7, with 7 positions matching TRBD1. The CDR3 spans 14 residues. The V gene end was trimmed by 1 base and the J gene end by 2 bases; junction bases not matched to a gene: 2. The germline V gene has CDR1 SGHAT and CDR2 FQNNGV. CDR3 in amino acids: CASSLAGTAYEQYF. CDR3 sequence (DNA): TGTGCCAGCAGCTTAGCCGGGACAGCCTACGAGCAGTACTTC. Full variable domain (missing parts from reference TRBV11-2 and TRBJ2-7): EAGVAQSPRYKIIEKRQSVAFWCNPISGHATLYWYQQILGQGPKLLIQFQNNGVVDDSQLPKDRFSAERLKGVDSTLKIQPAKLEDSAVYLCASSLAGTAYEQYFGPGTRLTVT.

The chain joins TRBV11-3 to TRBJ2-1, with a tentative D call TRBD2 (7 bases). This CDR3 has 19 residues. The germline gives CDR1 SGHNT, CDR2 YENEEA. Trimming left V 0 bases short and J 7 bases short, with 25 bases between. CDR3: CASSLEGPLTQGRGNEQFF. In DNA form, the CDR3 reads TGTGCCAGCAGCTTAGAAGGGCCCCTGACCCAGGGGAGGGGGAATGAGCAGTTCTTC.

The rearrangement joins TRBV5-6 to TRBJ2-3; D unresolved. V was shortened by 0 bases and J by 6 bases, with 14 bases between the two germline ends. This CDR3 comprises 15 residues. Looked up from germline, CDR1 is SGHDT and CDR2 is YYEEEE. The CDR3 DNA reads as TGTGCCAGCAGCTTGGGGCCGGCGCCATCGGATACGCAGTATTTT. Residues: CASSLGPAPSDTQYF.

V usage is TRBV4-1 and J usage is TRBJ2-5, with 10 nucleotides matching TRBD2. The CDR3 has 19 residues. Looked up from germline, CDR1 is MGHRA and CDR2 is YSYEKL. J gave up 5 bases and V 4 bases, and 19 bases lay outside the gene matches. The CDR3 loop is CASSPDASGGLPFYETQYF. Here the CDR3 DNA reads TGCGCCAGCAGCCCGGACGCTAGCGGGGGCTTACCTTTTTACGAGACCCAGTACTTC.

The gene calls are TRBV6-5 and TRBJ2-3; 10 bases are shared with TRBD2. The CDR3 sequence is 14 residues long. Looked up from germline, CDR1 is MNHEY and CDR2 is SVGAGI. V was clipped by 11 bases and J by 1 base; unmatched bases: 6. CDR3 residues: CAAAGLAGTDTQYF. CDR3 DNA sequence: TGTGCCGCTGCCGGACTAGCGGGCACAGATACGCAGTATTTT.

This clone was observed a few times. The V call is TRBV7-4, the J call TRBJ1-2, with D unresolved. The CDR3 extends over 15 amino acids. CDR1 is SGHVT, CDR2 SQSDAQ, per germline. V dropped 2 bases and J dropped 6 bases, with 16 bases sitting between them. The CDR3 reads CASSLTARPMDGYTF. DNA for the CDR3: TGTGCCAGCAGCTTAACGGCCAGGCCGATGGATGGCTACACCTTC. Combining the CDR3 with reference TRBV7-4 and TRBJ1-2 gives the whole variable domain GAGVSQSPRYKVAKRGRDVALRCDSISGHVTLYWYRQTLGQGSEVLTYSQSDAQRDKSGRPSGRFSAERPERSVSTLKIQRTEQGDSAVYLCASSLTARPMDGYTFGSGTRLTVV.

To note about this clone: Other nucleotide sequences from this sample produce the same CDR3. The rearrangement links TRBV11-2 to TRBJ1-6; possibly TRBD1 for D (5 bases). The CDR3 extends over 15 amino acids. Trimming shortened V by 8 bases and J by 5 bases, and 16 bases separated the two germline ends. The germline CDR1 and CDR2 sequences are SGHAT and FQNNGV. CDR3 protein: CASGPWGGNNSPLHF. Written as DNA, the CDR3 is TGTGCCAGCGGCCCCTGGGGGGGAAATAATTCACCCCTCCACTTT.

The CDR3 loop reads CSVEGRVQETQYF. CDR3 DNA sequence: TGCAGCGTTGAAGGCAGGGTCCAAGAGACCCAGTACTTC. The rearrangement links TRBV29-1 to TRBJ2-5, with a weak D call TRBD1 (5 bases). The germline V gene encodes CDR1 SQVTM and CDR2 ANQGSEA. Trimming took off 1 base at V and 1 base at J, with 7 bases between the two ends. The CDR3 is 13 residues long.

This rearrangement joins TRBV27 to TRBJ2-1; D call uncertain. V was shortened by 4 bases and J by 9 bases, with 13 bases between the two germline ends. Germline V gives CDR1 MNHEY, CDR2 SMNVEV (reference sequence). The length of the CDR3 is 13 residues. CDR3 in DNA: TGTGCCAGCAGTTGGAGCCGATCGGTTGAGCAGTTCTTC. The encoded protein is CASSWSRSVEQFF.

This chain joins TRBV5-5 and TRBJ1-2, with unresolved D. The CDR3 runs to 13 residues. The germline V and J ends were trimmed by 6 bases and 0 bases, with 9 bases remaining between them. Per the germline V gene, CDR1 is SGHKS and CDR2 is YYEKEE (reference sequence). CDR3 nucleotide sequence: TGTGCCAGCACTGCCAATCCTAACTATGGCTACACCTTC. It encodes CASTANPNYGYTF.

The V and J genes are TRBV5-6 and TRBJ2-5; possible D gene TRBD1, 6 bases. CDR1 and CDR2 (germline): SGHDT, YYEEEE. This CDR3 is built from 15 residues. Trimming pared 0 bases from V and 3 bases from J, leaving 12 bases between. CDR3 in DNA: TGTGCCAGCAGCTTGGGGCGGACAGAGGAAGAGACCCAGTACTTC. The encoded protein is CASSLGRTEEETQYF.

The chain employs TRBV15 and TRBJ2-3; D may be TRBD1 or TRBD2 (5 bases each). This CDR3 contains 15 residues. The V gene lost 5 bases and the J gene lost 0 bases, with 12 bases spanning the gap. Germline CDR1 is LNHNV and CDR2 is YYDKDF (reference sequence). This CDR3 is CATSGGELSTDTQYF. CDR3 DNA sequence: TGTGCCACCAGCGGGGGAGAGCTAAGCACAGATACGCAGTATTTT.

Here the CDR3 DNA reads TGTGCCAGCAGCACTATGGCCGGGGAGCTGTTTTTT. Its translation: CASSTMAGELFF. The V call is TRBV7-9, the J call TRBJ2-2; D uncertain. Between the trimmed V and J ends, which lost 5 bases and 6 bases, there was a span of 7 bases. CDR3 length: 12 residues. CDR1 is SEHNR, CDR2 FQNEAQ, per germline (reference sequence).

This clone was seen a handful of times. The rearrangement joins TRBV4-1 to TRBJ1-5; TRBD1 aligns across 9 bases. Germline CDR1 MGHRA, CDR2 YSYEKL. V lost 0 bases, J lost 5 bases, and 5 bases stayed unmatched. The CDR3 sequence is 16 residues long. The CDR3 bases are TGCGCCAGCAGCCAAGATTTAGGGACAGGGTATCAGCCCCAGCATTTT. Protein product: CASSQDLGTGYQPQHF.

The CDR3 sequence: CASSSGGGNQPQHF. The CDR3 nucleotides read TGTGCCAGCAGTTCGGGGGGTGGCAATCAGCCCCAGCATTTT. The genes are TRBV28 and TRBJ1-5, with D maybe TRBD1 (5 bases). V lost 4 bases and J 2 bases, leaving 9 bases between the germline ends. The CDR3 has 14 amino acids. Germline assignment: CDR1 MDHEN and CDR2 SYDVKM.

In its sample, this clone was seen once. The rearrangement joins TRBV2 to TRBJ2-5, with a weak D call TRBD2 (5 bases). V was pared by 3 bases and J by 4 bases, with 12 bases between. This CDR3 has 14 residues. Germline-derived CDR1 and CDR2 are SNHLY and FYNNEI. CDR3 nucleotides: TGTGCCAGCAGTGAGGGAGACTCCGGAGAGACCCAGTACTTC. It is translated as CASSEGDSGETQYF. The full variable domain, completed using reference TRBV2 and TRBJ2-5, is EPEVTQTPSHQVTQMGQEVILRCVPISNHLYFYWYRQILGQKVEFLVSFYNNEISEKSEIFDDQFSVERPDGSNFTLKIRSTKLEDSAMYFCASSEGDSGETQYFGPGTRLLVL.

The chain combines TRBV7-6 with TRBJ1-2, with no clear D. V shed 1 base and J shed 6 bases, with 12 bases lying between them. Germline CDR1 is SGHVS and CDR2 is FNYEAQ. The CDR3 covers 14 residues. The CDR3: CASSLGVEPDGYTF. The CDR3, as DNA: TGTGCCAGCAGCTTAGGGGTGGAGCCTGATGGCTACACCTTC. The full variable domain, in which reference TRBV7-6 and TRBJ1-2 provide the parts outside the CDR3, is GAGVSQSPRYKVTKRGQDVALRCDPISGHVSLYWYRQALGQGPEFLTYFNYEAQQDKSGLPNDRFSAERPEGSISTLTIQRTEQRDSAMYRCASSLGVEPDGYTFGSGTRLTVV.

The chain employs TRBV4-1 and TRBJ1-1, with TRBD1 as a possible D gene (5 bases). Trimming removed 3 bases from V and 7 bases from J, with 9 bases in between. CDR1 is MGHRA, CDR2 YSYEKL, per germline. The CDR3 has 12 amino acids. The CDR3 spells CASSHAQGEAFF. For the CDR3, the DNA is TGCGCCAGCAGCCACGCCCAGGGTGAAGCTTTCTTT.

The V gene is TRBV10-3, the J gene TRBJ2-2; D is undetermined. This CDR3 spans 14 amino acids. Looked up from germline, CDR1 is ENHRY and CDR2 is SYGVKD. Trimming cost V 6 bases and J 0 bases, with 8 bases left between them. CDR3 residues: CAIRAGPNTGELFF. The CDR3 DNA is TGTGCCATCAGGGCCGGGCCGAACACCGGGGAGCTGTTTTTT.

The chain combines TRBV7-6 with TRBJ2-7; TRBD1 matches at 8 bases. V lost 3 bases, J lost 6 bases, and 7 bases stayed unmatched. The length of the CDR3 is 14 residues. Germline CDR1 is SGHVS and CDR2 is FNYEAQ. Written as DNA, the CDR3 is TGTGCCAGCAGCTTCGGGACAGGTTTAAGCGAGCAGTACTTC. This encodes CASSFGTGLSEQYF.

The V call is TRBV5-3, the J call TRBJ2-5; TRBD2 is a possible D gene (6 bases). TRBV5-3 is an ORF; its function is uncertain. This CDR3 is 16 amino acids long. V dropped 7 bases and J dropped 9 bases, with 28 bases sitting between them. CDR3 loop: CARGPLGLGRWGAQYF. The DNA of the CDR3 is TGTGCCAGAGGCCCCCTGGGACTGGGGCGTTGGGGGGCCCAGTACTTC.

The rearrangement links TRBV4-1 to TRBJ2-6; D is perhaps TRBD2 (6 bases). The length of the CDR3 is 15 residues. With 4 bases removed from V and 9 bases from J, the gap between germline ends came to 16 bases. Germline lookup yields CDR1 MGHRA and CDR2 YSYEKL. CDR3 residues: CASSRLNPEGNVLTF. Written as DNA, the CDR3 is TGCGCCAGCAGCCGACTCAACCCGGAGGGCAACGTCCTGACTTTC.

About this clone itself: Distinct nucleotide sequences in the sample also encode this CDR3. V is TRBV19 and J is TRBJ2-5; D unresolved. Per germline, CDR1 LNHDA and CDR2 SQIVND (reference sequence). This CDR3 region has 16 residues. Trimming pared 3 bases from V and 2 bases from J, leaving 16 bases between. The CDR3 nucleotides are TGTGCCAGTAGTATCTGGGTTGTATCCGCTCAAGAGACCCAGTACTTC. Its protein product is CASSIWVVSAQETQYF. Looking up the rest from reference TRBV19 and TRBJ2-5 gives the full variable domain: DGGITQSPKYLFRKEGQNVTLSCEQNLNHDAMYWYRQDPGQGLRLIYYSQIVNDFQKGDIAEGYSVSREKKESFPLTVTSAQKNPTAFYLCASSIWVVSAQETQYFGPGTRLLVL.

V and J are TRBV28 and TRBJ2-1; the D gene is possibly TRBD2 (5 bases). The CDR3 has 15 residues. CDR1 is MDHEN and CDR2 is SYDVKM in the germline V gene. V was cut by 2 bases and J by 12 bases, with 20 bases left in between. CDR3 coding DNA: TGTGCCAGCAGTTTAACACTTTATCTAGAGGGCTCGCAGTTCTTC. Its translation is CASSLTLYLEGSQFF.

Of note for this clone: At one boundary the junction diverges from the germline segment, which might be a read error. The chain has TRBV15 and TRBJ1-1; D is unclear. The CDR3 is made up of 14 amino acids. Germline values: CDR1 LNHNV, CDR2 YYDKDF (reference sequence). This CDR3 is CAALSVGMNTEASF. The CDR3, as DNA: TGTGCCGCCCTTTCGGTGGGGATGAACACTGAAGCTTCCTTT.